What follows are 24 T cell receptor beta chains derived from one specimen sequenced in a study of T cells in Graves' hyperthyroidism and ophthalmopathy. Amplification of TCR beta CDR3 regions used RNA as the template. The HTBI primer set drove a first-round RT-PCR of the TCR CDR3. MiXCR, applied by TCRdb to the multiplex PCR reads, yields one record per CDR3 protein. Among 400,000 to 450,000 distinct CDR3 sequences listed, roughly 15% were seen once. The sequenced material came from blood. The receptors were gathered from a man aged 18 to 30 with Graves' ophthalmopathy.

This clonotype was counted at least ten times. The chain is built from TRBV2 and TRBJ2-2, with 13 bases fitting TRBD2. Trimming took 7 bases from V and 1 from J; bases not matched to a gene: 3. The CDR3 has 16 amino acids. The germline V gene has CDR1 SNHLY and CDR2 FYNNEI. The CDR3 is CASMTSGRMNTGELFF. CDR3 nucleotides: TGTGCCAGCATGACTAGCGGGAGGATGAACACCGGGGAGCTGTTTTTT.

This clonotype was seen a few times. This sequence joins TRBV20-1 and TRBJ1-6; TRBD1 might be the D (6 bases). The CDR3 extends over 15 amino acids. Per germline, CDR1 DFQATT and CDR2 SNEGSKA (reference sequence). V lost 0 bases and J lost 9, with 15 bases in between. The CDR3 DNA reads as TGCAGTGCTAGAGATTCAGGGGCGGATAGTTCACCCCTCCACTTT. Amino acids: CSARDSGADSSPLHF.

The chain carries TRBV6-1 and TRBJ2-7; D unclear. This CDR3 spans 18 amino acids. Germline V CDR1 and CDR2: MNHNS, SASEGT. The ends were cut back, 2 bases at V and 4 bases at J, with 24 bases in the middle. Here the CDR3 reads CASSERFGAARVKYEQYF. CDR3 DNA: TGTGCCAGCAGTGAAAGGTTTGGCGCCGCCCGGGTAAAATACGAGCAGTACTTC.

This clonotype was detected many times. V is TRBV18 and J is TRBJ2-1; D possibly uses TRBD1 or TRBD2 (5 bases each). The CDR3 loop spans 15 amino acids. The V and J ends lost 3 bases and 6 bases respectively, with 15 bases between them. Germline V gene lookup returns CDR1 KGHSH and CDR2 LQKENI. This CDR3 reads CASSPLRGPTNEQFF. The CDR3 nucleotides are TGTGCCAGCTCACCGCTGAGGGGCCCAACCAATGAGCAGTTCTTC. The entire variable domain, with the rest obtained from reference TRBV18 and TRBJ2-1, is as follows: NAGVMQNPRHLVRRRGQEARLRCSPMKGHSHVYWYRQLPEEGLKFMVYLQKENIIDESGMPKERFSAEFPKEGPSILRIQQVVRGDSAAYFCASSPLRGPTNEQFFGPGTRLTVL.

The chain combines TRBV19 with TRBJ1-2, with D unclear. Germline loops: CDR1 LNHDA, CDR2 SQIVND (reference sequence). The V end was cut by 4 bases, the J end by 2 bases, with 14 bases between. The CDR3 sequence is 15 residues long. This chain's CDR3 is CASSTAVWGNYGYTF. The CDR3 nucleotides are TGTGCCAGTAGTACCGCAGTCTGGGGAAACTATGGCTACACCTTC.

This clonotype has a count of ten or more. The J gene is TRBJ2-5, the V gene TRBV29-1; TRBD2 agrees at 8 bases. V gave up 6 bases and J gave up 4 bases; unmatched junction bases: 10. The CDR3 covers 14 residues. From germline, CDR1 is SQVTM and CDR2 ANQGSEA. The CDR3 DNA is TGCAGCGTGGAGCGGGAGCGGATTGGAGAGACCCAGTACTTC. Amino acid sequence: CSVERERIGETQYF.

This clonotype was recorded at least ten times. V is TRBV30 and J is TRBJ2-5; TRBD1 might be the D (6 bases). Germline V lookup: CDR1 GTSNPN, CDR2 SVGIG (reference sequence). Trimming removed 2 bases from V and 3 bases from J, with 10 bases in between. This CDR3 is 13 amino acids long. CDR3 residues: CAWSFGQKETQYF. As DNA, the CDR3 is TGTGCCTGGAGTTTTGGACAGAAAGAGACCCAGTACTTC.

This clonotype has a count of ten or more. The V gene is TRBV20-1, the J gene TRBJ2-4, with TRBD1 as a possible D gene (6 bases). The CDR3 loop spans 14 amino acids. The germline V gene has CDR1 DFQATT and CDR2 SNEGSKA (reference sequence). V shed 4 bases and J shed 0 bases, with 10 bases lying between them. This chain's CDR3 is CSATPTGAKNIQYF. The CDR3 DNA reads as TGCAGTGCTACCCCGACAGGAGCCAAAAACATTCAGTACTTC.

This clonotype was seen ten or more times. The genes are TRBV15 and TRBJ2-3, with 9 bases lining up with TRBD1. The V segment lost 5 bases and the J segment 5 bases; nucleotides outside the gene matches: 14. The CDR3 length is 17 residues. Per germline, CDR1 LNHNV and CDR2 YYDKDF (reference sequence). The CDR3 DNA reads TGTGCCACCAGCGCAGGCGGGAACAGGGGGCGCGGAGATACGCAGTATTTT. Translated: CATSAGGNRGRGDTQYF.

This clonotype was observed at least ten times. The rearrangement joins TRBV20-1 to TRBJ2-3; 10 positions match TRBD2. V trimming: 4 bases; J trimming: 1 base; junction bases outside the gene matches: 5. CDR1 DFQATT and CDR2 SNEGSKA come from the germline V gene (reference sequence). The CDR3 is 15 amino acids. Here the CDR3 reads CSAKLSGRRTDTQYF. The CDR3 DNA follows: TGCAGTGCTAAGCTTAGCGGGAGGCGCACAGATACGCAGTATTTT.

DNA for the CDR3: TGTGCCAGCGGGGACAGGGGGATGTATGGCTACACCTTC. This encodes CASGDRGMYGYTF. The J gene is TRBJ1-2, the V gene TRBV7-8; TRBD1 matches at 11 bases. Germline lookup yields CDR1 SGHVS and CDR2 FQNEAQ. The CDR3 runs to 13 residues. V lost 8 bases and J lost 5; bases outside the gene matches: 4.

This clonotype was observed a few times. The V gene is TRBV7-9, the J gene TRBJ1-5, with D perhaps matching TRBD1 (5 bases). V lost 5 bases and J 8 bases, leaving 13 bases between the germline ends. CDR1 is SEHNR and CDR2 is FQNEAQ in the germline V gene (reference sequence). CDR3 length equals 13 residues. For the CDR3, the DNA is TGTGCCAGCAGCCGCCAGGGACTAGAGCCCCAGCATTTT. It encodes CASSRQGLEPQHF. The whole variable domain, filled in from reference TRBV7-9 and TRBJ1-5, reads DTGVSQNPRHKITKRGQNVTFRCDPISEHNRLYWYRQTLGQGPEFLTYFQNEAQLEKSRLLSDRFSAERPKGSFSTLEIQRTEQGDSAMYLCASSRQGLEPQHFGDGTRLSIL.

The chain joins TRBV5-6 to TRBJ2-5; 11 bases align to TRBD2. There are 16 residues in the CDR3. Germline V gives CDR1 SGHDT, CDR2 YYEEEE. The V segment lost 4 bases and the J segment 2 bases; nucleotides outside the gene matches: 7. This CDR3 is CASSVPGLAVQETQYF. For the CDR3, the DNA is TGTGCCAGCAGCGTCCCGGGACTAGCGGTACAAGAGACCCAGTACTTC.

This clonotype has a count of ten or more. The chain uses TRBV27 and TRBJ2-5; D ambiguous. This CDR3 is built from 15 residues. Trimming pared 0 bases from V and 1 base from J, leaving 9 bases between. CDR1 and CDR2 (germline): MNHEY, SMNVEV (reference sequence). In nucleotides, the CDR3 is TGTGCCAGCAGTTTATCTCCGCGAACCCAAGAGACCCAGTACTTC. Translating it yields CASSLSPRTQETQYF.

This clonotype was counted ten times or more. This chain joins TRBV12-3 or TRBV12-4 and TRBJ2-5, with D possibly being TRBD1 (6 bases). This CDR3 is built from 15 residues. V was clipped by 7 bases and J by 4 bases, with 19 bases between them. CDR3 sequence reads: CASTQVRGSAETQYF. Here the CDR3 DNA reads TGTGCCAGCACCCAAGTTAGGGGGTCGGCAGAGACCCAGTACTTC.

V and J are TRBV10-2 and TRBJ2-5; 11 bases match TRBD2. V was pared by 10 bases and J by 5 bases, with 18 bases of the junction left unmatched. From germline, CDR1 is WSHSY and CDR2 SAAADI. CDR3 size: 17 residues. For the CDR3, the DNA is TGCGCCACCATACCCCGGCTAGCGGGGGGACCGTCGGAGACCCAGTACTTC. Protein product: CATIPRLAGGPSETQYF.

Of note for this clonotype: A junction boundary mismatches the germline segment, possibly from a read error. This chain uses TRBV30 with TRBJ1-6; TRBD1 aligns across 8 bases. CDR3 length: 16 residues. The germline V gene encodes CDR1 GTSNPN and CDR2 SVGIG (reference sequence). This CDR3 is CAWSVPDRAHNPPLHF. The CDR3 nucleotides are TGTGCCTGGAGTGTCCCGGACAGGGCCCATAATCCACCCCTCCACTTT.

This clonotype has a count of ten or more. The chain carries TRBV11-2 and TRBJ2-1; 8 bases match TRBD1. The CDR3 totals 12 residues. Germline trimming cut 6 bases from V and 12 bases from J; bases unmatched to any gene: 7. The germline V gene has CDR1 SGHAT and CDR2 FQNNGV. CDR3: CASSNTGTGQFF. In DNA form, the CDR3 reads TGTGCCAGCAGTAATACCGGGACAGGGCAGTTCTTC. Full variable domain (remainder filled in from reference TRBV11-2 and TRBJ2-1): EAGVAQSPRYKIIEKRQSVAFWCNPISGHATLYWYQQILGQGPKLLIQFQNNGVVDDSQLPKDRFSAERLKGVDSTLKIQPAKLEDSAVYLCASSNTGTGQFFGPGTRLTVL.

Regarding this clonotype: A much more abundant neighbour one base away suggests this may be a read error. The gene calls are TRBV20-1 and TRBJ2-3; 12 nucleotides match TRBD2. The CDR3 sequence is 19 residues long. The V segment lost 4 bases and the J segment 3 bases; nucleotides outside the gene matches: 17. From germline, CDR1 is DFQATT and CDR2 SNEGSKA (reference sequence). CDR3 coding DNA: TGCAGTGCTAAACTCACCGGGGCTAGCGGGGGGGCCCCAACAGATACGCAGTATTTT. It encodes CSAKLTGASGGAPTDTQYF.

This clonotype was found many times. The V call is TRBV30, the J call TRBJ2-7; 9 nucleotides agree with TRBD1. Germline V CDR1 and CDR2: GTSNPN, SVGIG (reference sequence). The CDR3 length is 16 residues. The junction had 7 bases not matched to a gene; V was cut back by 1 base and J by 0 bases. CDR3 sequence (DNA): TGTGCCTGGAGTGGGGGCGCGGACAGGGGCTCCTACGAGCAGTACTTC. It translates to CAWSGGADRGSYEQYF.

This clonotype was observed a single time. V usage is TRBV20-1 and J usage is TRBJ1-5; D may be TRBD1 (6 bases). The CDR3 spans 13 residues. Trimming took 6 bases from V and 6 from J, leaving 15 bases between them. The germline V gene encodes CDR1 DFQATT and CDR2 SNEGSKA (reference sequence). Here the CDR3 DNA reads TGCAGTGCCGAAAACAGGGCCCGTCAGCCCCAGCATTTT. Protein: CSAENRARQPQHF.

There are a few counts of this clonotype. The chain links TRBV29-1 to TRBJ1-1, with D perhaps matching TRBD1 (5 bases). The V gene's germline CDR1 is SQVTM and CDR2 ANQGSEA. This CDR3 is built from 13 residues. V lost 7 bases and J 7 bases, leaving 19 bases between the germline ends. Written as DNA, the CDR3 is TGCAGCGCCCTTCGTGGGGCGGAGGGTGAAGCTTTCTTT. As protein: CSALRGAEGEAFF.

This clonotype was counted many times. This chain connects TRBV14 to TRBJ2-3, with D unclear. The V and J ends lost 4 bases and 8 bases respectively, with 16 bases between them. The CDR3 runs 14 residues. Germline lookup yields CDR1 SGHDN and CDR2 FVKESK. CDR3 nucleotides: TGTGCCAGCAGCCGCGAGCTCCATTACGGTACGCAGTATTTT. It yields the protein CASSRELHYGTQYF.

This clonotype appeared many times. The chain's CDR3 is CASSRLRGGRNSPLHF. The CDR3 nucleotides read TGTGCCAGCAGCCGATTAAGGGGGGGACGCAATTCACCCCTCCACTTT. The gene calls are TRBV11-2 and TRBJ1-6; tentatively, D is TRBD1 (6 bases). This CDR3 has 16 amino acids. Deletions cut 5 bases from V and 7 bases from J, with 18 bases between. From germline, CDR1 is SGHAT and CDR2 FQNNGV.